Below are 13 T cell receptor beta chains sequenced from a single sample in a study of blood T cell repertoires in COVID-19. The data were produced by immunoSEQ multiplex PCR, yet TCRdb's version contains in-frame clones alone and is incomplete. The repertoire holds approximately 160,000 clones, with approximately 87% as singletons. The sample was PBMCs or T cells enriched from blood (not recorded which). The receptors here all came from a woman aged 50 to 60 who had recovered from COVID-19.

This chain links TRBV7-8 with TRBJ2-1; D is perhaps TRBD2 (6 bases). The germline gives CDR1 SGHVS, CDR2 FQNEAQ. CDR3 length: 12 amino acids. V gave up 5 bases and J gave up 10 bases, with 12 bases separating them. CDR3 bases: TGTGCCAGCAGCACCCGTGCGGGGGAGCAGTTCTTC. Protein: CASSTRAGEQFF.

The chain couples TRBV10-3 to TRBJ2-5; TRBD2 matches at 14 bases. Germline V gene data show CDR1 as ENHRY and CDR2 as SYGVKD. After removal of 6 bases from V and 1 base from J, the junction contained 1 base not matched to a gene. CDR3 length: 15 amino acids. In DNA, the CDR3 is TGTGCCATCAGCGGACTAGCGGGGGGCCAAGAGACCCAGTACTTC. It specifies CAISGLAGGQETQYF.

The J gene is TRBJ2-2, the V gene TRBV6-5; weak D call: TRBD2 (5 bases). The germline V gene has CDR1 MNHEY and CDR2 SVGAGI. The ends were cut back, 6 bases at V and 1 base at J, with 9 bases in the middle. The length of the CDR3 is 14 residues. The DNA of the CDR3 is TGTGCCAGCAGGAGTCGGGAGAACACCGGGGAGCTGTTTTTT. It is translated as CASRSRENTGELFF.

The rearrangement joins TRBV25-1 to TRBJ2-3; 7 bases fit TRBD1. V lost 7 bases and J lost 0; bases outside the gene matches: 10. The V gene's germline CDR1 is MGHDK and CDR2 SYGVNS. The CDR3 covers 16 residues. In DNA form, the CDR3 reads TGTGCCAGCAAAGACGAGACAGGGTGGAGCACAGATACGCAGTATTTT. This translates into CASKDETGWSTDTQYF.

The CDR3 sequence: CASSLGGLAGGTQYF. CDR3 nucleotide sequence: TGTGCCAGCAGCTTGGGTGGACTAGCGGGAGGTACGCAGTATTTT. This chain uses TRBV5-4 with TRBJ2-3, with 14 bases that match TRBD2. This CDR3 region has 15 residues. Germline V gives CDR1 SGHNT, CDR2 YYREEE (reference sequence). The ends lost 0 bases at V and 8 bases at J; junction bases unmatched: 2.

Only one count was recorded for this clone. The rearrangement joins TRBV6-5 to TRBJ2-5, with D perhaps matching TRBD1 (5 bases). The CDR3 is 15 residues long. V was trimmed by 4 bases and J by 3 bases, leaving 15 bases between them. Germline V gives CDR1 MNHEY, CDR2 SVGAGI. The CDR3 DNA is TGTGCCAGCAGTTCCAACCCGACAGTTAAAGAGACCCAGTACTTC. The encoded protein is CASSSNPTVKETQYF.

The rearrangement links TRBV3-1 (or the pseudogene TRBV3-2) to TRBJ2-3; D remains unclear. Germline V CDR1 and CDR2: LGHDT, YNNKEL (reference sequence). The CDR3 spans 13 residues. V lost 4 bases, J lost 1 base, and 6 bases lay in between. The DNA of the CDR3 is TGTGCCAGCAGCCTTCCAGGCACAGATACGCAGTATTTT. Its protein product is CASSLPGTDTQYF.

As DNA, the CDR3 is TGTGCCAGCTCACCACCAGTAGCGGGGGGGCTGACAGATACGCAGTATTTT. It encodes CASSPPVAGGLTDTQYF. The chain couples TRBV18 to TRBJ2-3; TRBD2 agrees at 11 bases. After removal of 0 bases from V and 3 bases from J, the junction contained 5 bases not matched to a gene. Germline CDR1 KGHSH, CDR2 LQKENI. The CDR3 is 17 residues long.

V gene TRBV4-2 combines with J gene TRBJ2-1; D call uncertain. Germline V gene sequence: CDR1 LGHNA, CDR2 YNFKEQ. V gave up 0 bases and J gave up 7 bases, with 13 bases separating them. CDR3 length: 15 residues. The CDR3 DNA follows: TGTGCCAGCAGCCAAGATCTCGGTAGTATAAATGAGCAGTTCTTC. As protein: CASSQDLGSINEQFF.

This clone was seen once. The chain has TRBV12-5 and TRBJ2-1, with D perhaps matching TRBD2 (6 bases). Germline V gene lookup returns CDR1 LGHNT and CDR2 FRNRAP. The CDR3 runs to 16 residues. Trimming took off 5 bases at V and 0 bases at J, with 14 bases between the two ends. The CDR3 spells CASGPLAGTSYNEQFF. The CDR3 bases are TGTGCTAGTGGTCCCTTGGCGGGAACCTCCTACAATGAGCAGTTCTTC.

The J gene is TRBJ1-3, the V gene TRBV19; the D gene is possibly TRBD1 (6 bases). Trimming removed 5 bases at V and 0 bases at J, with 17 bases between. Per germline, CDR1 LNHDA and CDR2 SQIVND (reference sequence). CDR3 length equals 17 residues. The CDR3 loop reads CASSPQGSLSSGNTIYF. For the CDR3, the DNA is TGTGCCAGTAGTCCCCAGGGGTCCCTTTCCTCTGGAAACACCATATATTTT.

This sequence joins TRBV15 and TRBJ1-1; TRBD1 is a possible D gene (6 bases). The CDR3 sequence is 15 residues long. V lost 0 bases and J lost 2, with 10 bases in between. CDR1 is LNHNV, CDR2 YYDKDF, per germline (reference sequence). The CDR3 region has the DNA TGTGCCACCAGCAGAGATCAGGGGATTAACACTGAAGCTTTCTTT. This gives the protein CATSRDQGINTEAFF.

As concerns this clone: This sample includes further DNA sequences coding for the same CDR3. V and J are TRBV12-3 or TRBV12-4 and TRBJ1-4; D call uncertain. The CDR3 spans 13 residues. V gave up 0 bases and J gave up 8 bases, with 7 bases separating them. CDR3: CASSLAGREKLFF. The DNA of the CDR3 is TGTGCCAGCAGTTTAGCAGGGAGAGAAAAACTGTTTTTT.